These T cell receptor beta chains were read from a single sample in a study of cytomegalovirus exposure and HLA in healthy donors. Only in-frame clones appear in the TCRdb table, and some are missing; sequencing was by immunoSEQ multiplex PCR. The profile shows about 100,000 clones, about four fifths of them singletons. Material for sequencing was PBMCs. The source is a middle-aged woman in good health and CMV-seronegative. CDR3s include the opening cysteine and the closing phenylalanine or tryptophan. Each record gives: D gene, V gene, J gene, CDR3 length, clone size, CDR3 protein, CDR3 DNA. A D gene is named only where the DNA matches it firmly. The size entry is marked missing in some rows and otherwise reads once, few, many or a size class.

D: NA; V: TRBV28; J: TRBJ2-1; length: 13; size: few; CDR3: CASGGGGGNEQFF; DNA: TGTGCCAGTGGGGGTGGGGGCGGGAATGAGCAGTTCTTC
D: TRBD1; V: TRBV30; J: TRBJ1-5; length: 13; size: NA; CDR3: CAGLWDRNQPQHF; DNA: TGTGCCGGCTTATGGGACAGAAATCAGCCCCAGCATTTT
D: TRBD1; V: TRBV4-1; J: TRBJ1-1; length: 15; size: NA; CDR3: CASSQTTGSGTEAFF; DNA: TGCGCCAGCAGCCAAACGACAGGGTCTGGGACTGAAGCTTTCTTT
D: TRBD2; V: TRBV18; J: TRBJ2-6; length: 18; size: NA; CDR3: CASSPVTSDSSGANVLTF; DNA: TGTGCCAGCTCACCAGTGACTAGCGACTCCTCTGGGGCCAACGTCCTGACTTTC
D: TRBD1; V: TRBV2; J: TRBJ1-2; length: 13; size: NA; CDR3: CASSLGQGHGYTF; DNA: TGTGCCAGCAGCCTTGGACAGGGACATGGCTACACCTTC
D: NA; V: TRBV7-9; J: TRBJ1-3; length: 15; size: NA; CDR3: CASSVASSSGNTIYF; DNA: TGTGCCAGCAGCGTAGCCTCGAGCTCTGGAAACACCATATATTTT
D: NA; V: TRBV7-3; J: TRBJ1-4; length: 16; size: NA; CDR3: CASPTHRLPHNEKLFF; DNA: TGTGCCAGCCCAACCCATCGCCTACCCCATAATGAAAAACTGTTTTTT
D: TRBD1; V: TRBV6-6; J: TRBJ1-5; length: 16; size: NA; CDR3: CASSYSSRGWDQPQHF; DNA: TGTGCCAGCAGTTACTCGAGCAGGGGGTGGGATCAGCCCCAGCATTTT
D: NA; V: TRBV30; J: TRBJ2-7; length: 14; size: NA; CDR3: CAWRSGRVASEQYF; DNA: TGTGCCTGGAGGTCGGGCAGGGTGGCATCCGAGCAGTACTTC
D: NA; V: TRBV7-8; J: TRBJ2-7; length: 14; size: NA; CDR3: CASSLGARDYEQYF; DNA: TGTGCCAGCAGCTTAGGGGCCAGGGACTACGAGCAGTACTTC
D: TRBD1; V: TRBV10-1; J: TRBJ2-7; length: 19; size: NA; CDR3: CASSYWDRGRQYSSYEQYF; DNA: TGCGCCAGCAGTTATTGGGACAGGGGTCGTCAGTATAGCTCCTACGAGCAGTACTTC
D: TRBD2; V: TRBV6-5; J: TRBJ2-7; length: 15; size: NA; CDR3: CASSYAAGGTYEQYF; DNA: TGTGCCAGCAGTTACGCAGCGGGGGGGACCTACGAGCAGTACTTC
D: TRBD2; V: TRBV4-2; J: TRBJ2-2; length: 16; size: NA; CDR3: CASSRTSGGHTGELFF; DNA: TGTGCCAGCAGCCGGACAAGCGGGGGGCATACCGGGGAGCTGTTTTTT
D: NA; V: TRBV6-4; J: TRBJ2-1; length: 13; size: NA; CDR3: CASSLTANNEQFF; DNA: TGTGCCAGCAGTTTGACAGCAAACAATGAGCAGTTCTTC
D: NA; V: TRBV5-6; J: TRBJ2-3; length: 13; size: NA; CDR3: CASSLQRSDTQYF; DNA: TGTGCCAGCAGCTTACAACGCTCAGATACGCAGTATTTT
D: NA; V: TRBV7-2; J: TRBJ1-6; length: 16; size: few; CDR3: CASSLGTQKNNSPLHF; DNA: TGTGCCAGCAGCTTAGGAACACAAAAGAATAATTCACCCCTCCACTTT
D: TRBD2; V: TRBV6-5; J: TRBJ2-1; length: 11; size: once; CDR3: CATQRGTEQFF; DNA: TGTGCCACCCAGCGGGGGACTGAGCAGTTCTTC
D: TRBD1; V: TRBV11-2; J: TRBJ1-1; length: 14; size: NA; CDR3: CASSYSDRVGAAFF; DNA: TGTGCCAGCAGCTACTCCGACAGGGTCGGAGCAGCTTTCTTT
D: TRBD1; V: TRBV5-6; J: TRBJ1-6; length: 16; size: NA; CDR3: CASSSDRAKSSSPLHF; DNA: TGTGCCAGCAGCTCCGACAGGGCCAAAAGTAGTTCACCCCTCCACTTT
D: NA; V: TRBV6-5; J: TRBJ1-6; length: 13; size: NA; CDR3: CASGRDYNSPLHF; DNA: TGTGCCAGCGGGAGAGACTATAATTCACCCCTCCACTTT
D: NA; V: TRBV19; J: TRBJ1-5; length: 14; size: NA; CDR3: CASSITQGNQPQHF; DNA: TGTGCCAGTAGTATAACGCAGGGCAATCAGCCCCAGCATTTT
D: NA; V: TRBV7-2; J: TRBJ1-6; length: 12; size: NA; CDR3: CASSSYNSPLHF; DNA: TGTGCAAGTAGCTCCTATAATTCACCCCTCCACTTT
D: NA; V: TRBV14; J: TRBJ1-4; length: 15; size: once; CDR3: CASSQRPGLGEKLFF; DNA: TGTGCCAGCAGCCAACGCCCCGGACTCGGGGAAAAACTGTTTTTT
D: TRBD1; V: TRBV7-3; J: TRBJ1-1; length: 13; size: NA; CDR3: CASTKGANTEAFF; DNA: TGTGCCAGCACCAAGGGGGCGAACACTGAAGCTTTCTTT
D: TRBD1; V: TRBV2; J: TRBJ2-7; length: 17; size: NA; CDR3: CASSALPTGTGIYEQYF; DNA: TGTGCCAGCAGTGCTCTTCCGACCGGGACAGGGATCTACGAGCAGTACTTC
D: NA; V: TRBV5-1; J: TRBJ1-5; length: 13; size: few; CDR3: CASSVTGYQPQHF; DNA: TGCGCCAGCAGCGTCACAGGGTATCAGCCCCAGCATTTT
D: NA; V: TRBV5-6; J: TRBJ1-6; length: 15; size: NA; CDR3: CASSLLDSYNSPLNF; DNA: TGTGCCAGCAGCTTGTTAGACAGTTATAATTCACCCCTCAACTTT
D: TRBD1; V: TRBV4-3; J: TRBJ1-2; length: 14; size: NA; CDR3: CASSQLQGFHGYTF; DNA: TGCGCCAGCAGCCAACTACAGGGGTTTCATGGCTACACCTTC
D: NA; V: TRBV4-3; J: TRBJ1-2; length: 14; size: few; CDR3: CASSQANRNYGYTF; DNA: TGCGCCAGCAGCCAAGCGAACAGGAACTATGGCTACACCTTC
D: TRBD1; V: TRBV7-9; J: TRBJ1-1; length: 13; size: NA; CDR3: CASSRDRVTEAFF; DNA: TGTGCCAGCAGCCGAGACAGGGTCACTGAAGCTTTCTTT
D: TRBD2; V: TRBV12-5; J: TRBJ2-3; length: 13; size: once; CDR3: CASASGGSDTQYF; DNA: TGTGCTAGTGCCTCGGGGGGTTCAGATACGCAGTATTTT
D: TRBD2; V: TRBV5-1; J: TRBJ2-3; length: 16; size: NA; CDR3: CASSLPSGGGTDTQYF; DNA: TGCGCCAGCAGCTTGCCTAGCGGGGGGGGCACAGATACGCAGTATTTT
D: TRBD1; V: TRBV9; J: TRBJ2-1; length: 16; size: NA; CDR3: CASSRGQGAAYNEQFF; DNA: TGTGCCAGCAGCAGGGGACAGGGGGCAGCGTACAATGAGCAGTTCTTC
D: NA; V: TRBV6-5; J: TRBJ2-7; length: 14; size: NA; CDR3: CASTQRVGNYEQYF; DNA: TGTGCCAGCACGCAGAGGGTTGGAAACTACGAGCAGTACTTC
D: NA; V: TRBV4-3; J: TRBJ2-5; length: 15; size: once; CDR3: CASSQERGNQETQYF; DNA: TGCGCCAGCAGCCAAGAAAGAGGGAACCAAGAGACCCAGTACTTC
D: TRBD2; V: TRBV4-2; J: TRBJ2-3; length: 21; size: NA; CDR3: CASSQDDRLAGDLPSTDTQYF; DNA: TGTGCCAGCAGCCAAGATGATAGACTAGCGGGGGATTTGCCTAGCACAGATACGCAGTATTTT
D: TRBD1; V: TRBV30; J: TRBJ1-1; length: 12; size: once; CDR3: CAWIQTGAEAFF; DNA: TGTGCCTGGATCCAGACAGGGGCTGAAGCTTTCTTT